Presented here are 18 T cell receptor beta chains from one specimen sequenced in a study of blood T cell repertoires in COVID-19 (dated by TCRdb to about 2020). Library construction relied on the immunoSEQ multiplex PCR assay. Imported from immuneACCESS, the table was reduced by TCRdb to in-frame sequences with V and J called. These copies leave out some clones; in studies compared against another copy, an unresolved V gene accounts for under half, and the cause of the remainder is not known. The sample table lists over 200,000 clones, around nine tenths of them with a count of one. The leading ten clones occupy approximately 6.2% of the sample. The sequencing sample was made of peripheral blood. These TCRs come from a man in his sixties who had recovered from COVID-19.

This clone was seen more than once but under ten times. The V and J genes are TRBV6-6 and TRBJ1-1; TRBD1 matches at 9 bases. V lost 5 bases, J lost 0 bases, and 13 bases stayed unmatched. Germline lookup yields CDR1 MNHNY and CDR2 SVGAGI (reference sequence). The CDR3 is made up of 18 amino acids. CDR3 in DNA: TGTGCCAGCAGTCGTCCCGGGACAGGGTCGATCATGAACACTGAAGCTTTCTTT. It encodes CASSRPGTGSIMNTEAFF.

The rearrangement joins TRBV3-1 (or the pseudogene TRBV3-2) to TRBJ1-6, with D possibly matching TRBD1 (6 bases). Per germline, CDR1 LGHDT and CDR2 YNNKEL (reference sequence). There are 16 residues in the CDR3. Trimming took off 1 base at V and 12 bases at J, with 19 bases between the two ends. As DNA, the CDR3 is TGTGCCAGCAGCCAAGGGAGCGGGGGCCTCGGGGAACCCCTCCACTTT. It specifies CASSQGSGGLGEPLHF.

The chain is built from TRBV5-4 and TRBJ2-3; D perhaps matches TRBD2 (6 bases). CDR3 length: 15 residues. Germline V gene data show CDR1 as SGHNT and CDR2 as YYREEE (reference sequence). Trimming stripped 5 bases from V and 0 bases from J, with 13 bases between. DNA for the CDR3: TGTGCCAGCAGTCCCGGGACTTCTAGCACAGATACGCAGTATTTT. It encodes CASSPGTSSTDTQYF.

The chain is built from TRBV21-1 and TRBJ2-7; TRBD1 reflects the table's D call only, with no check against the DNA. TRBV21-1 is described as a pseudogene. The length of the CDR3 is 12 residues. CDR3 nucleotides: TGTGCCAGCAGGAGGGGACACCACGAGCAGTACTTC. It specifies CASRRGHHEQYF.

V usage is TRBV5-6 and J usage is TRBJ1-5; the match to TRBD1 covers 7 bases. Germline assignment: CDR1 SGHDT and CDR2 YYEEEE. This CDR3 comprises 15 residues. Trimming at V came to 4 bases and at J to 3 bases, leaving 7 bases not matched to a gene. The CDR3 coding sequence is TGTGCCAGCAGCAGACAGGGCGGATTCAATCAGCCCCAGCATTTT. It encodes CASSRQGGFNQPQHF.

This clone was found once. The J gene is TRBJ2-3, the V gene TRBV4-1; tentatively, D is TRBD2 (5 bases). CDR1 MGHRA and CDR2 YSYEKL come from the germline V gene. V was clipped by 1 base and J by 5 bases, with 13 bases between them. CDR3 length equals 15 residues. The CDR3 here is CASSQVTGNIDTQYF. CDR3 coding DNA: TGCGCCAGCAGCCAAGTCACGGGGAATATAGATACGCAGTATTTT.

This clone occurred once. The chain has TRBV6-6 and TRBJ1-1, with D uncertain. The V end lost 2 bases, the J end lost 6 bases, and 7 bases lay between the germline ends. This CDR3 comprises 12 residues. The germline V gene encodes CDR1 MNHNY and CDR2 SVGAGI (reference sequence). The CDR3 loop reads CASSYRGPEAFF. The CDR3 coding sequence is TGTGCCAGCAGTTACCGCGGCCCTGAAGCTTTCTTT.

The gene calls are TRBV18 and TRBJ2-5, with 9 nucleotides matching TRBD2. The CDR3 extends over 15 amino acids. V shed 5 bases and J 0 bases; nucleotides not matched to a gene: 4. Germline lookup yields CDR1 KGHSH and CDR2 LQKENI. The CDR3 region has the DNA TGTGCCAGCTCATCGACTAGCGGCTACCAAGAGACCCAGTACTTC. As protein: CASSSTSGYQETQYF.

CDR3 nucleotide sequence: TGTGCCAGCAGCCAGTCCCCCGGACTAGCGGGATGGAATGAGCAGTTCTTC. Translated, it gives CASSQSPGLAGWNEQFF. This chain joins TRBV3-1 (or the pseudogene TRBV3-2) and TRBJ2-1, with 12 bases aligning to TRBD2. Germline V gives CDR1 LGHDT, CDR2 YNNKEL (reference sequence). CDR3 size: 17 residues. J lost 7 bases, V lost 3 bases, and 10 bases had no gene match.

The chain combines TRBV7-3 with TRBJ2-1; D possibly corresponds to TRBD2 (6 bases). CDR3 size: 13 residues. CDR1 is SGHTA and CDR2 is FQGTGA in the germline V gene. The V end lost 1 base, the J end lost 8 bases, and 9 bases lay between the germline ends. CDR3 region: CASSLMRGHEQFF. In DNA form, the CDR3 reads TGTGCCAGCAGCTTAATGCGGGGACATGAGCAGTTCTTC.

The chain is built from TRBV12-3 or TRBV12-4 and TRBJ1-1; 7 nucleotides agree with TRBD1. The CDR3 covers 11 residues. With 7 bases clipped from V and 9 bases from J, the junction kept 5 bases outside the gene matches. The CDR3 sequence is CASKKGAQAFF. DNA of the CDR3: TGTGCCAGCAAAAAGGGGGCGCAAGCTTTCTTT.

This chain connects TRBV15 to TRBJ2-3; D not certain. Germline V CDR1 and CDR2: LNHNV, YYDKDF (reference sequence). The CDR3 spans 14 residues. V was pared by 0 bases and J by 6 bases, with 10 bases between. The CDR3 sequence: CATSRDLSSDTQYF. Here the CDR3 DNA reads TGTGCCACCAGCAGAGATCTTAGCTCGGATACGCAGTATTTT.

This chain links TRBV9 with TRBJ2-1, with TRBD2 identical over 10 bases. Trimming took 4 bases from V and 8 from J; bases not matched to a gene: 9. Germline CDR1 reads SGDLS; CDR2 reads YYNGEE. This CDR3 comprises 15 residues. Here the CDR3 reads CASSLTSGTIYEQFF. CDR3 in DNA: TGTGCCAGCAGCCTTACTAGCGGGACTATCTATGAGCAGTTCTTC.

CDR3 loop: CASSPTGGSNEQFF. CDR3 in DNA: TGCGCCAGCAGCCCGACAGGGGGGTCCAATGAGCAGTTCTTC. V and J are TRBV5-1 and TRBJ2-1; 9 nucleotides match TRBD1. Per germline, CDR1 SGHRS and CDR2 YFSETQ. V trimming: 4 bases; J trimming: 6 bases; junction bases outside the gene matches: 5. The CDR3 has 14 amino acids.

This clone was seen many times. CDR3 sequence (DNA): TGTGCCAGCAGTGAAGGGCGGGGGGAAAGGGAGCAGTACTTC. It yields the protein CASSEGRGEREQYF. This rearrangement joins TRBV2 to TRBJ2-7, with 8 bases aligning to TRBD2. Germline V gene data show CDR1 as SNHLY and CDR2 as FYNNEI. The V segment lost 1 base and the J segment 7 bases; nucleotides outside the gene matches: 6. This CDR3 is 14 amino acids long. Combining the CDR3 with reference TRBV2 and TRBJ2-7 gives the whole variable domain EPEVTQTPSHQVTQMGQEVILRCVPISNHLYFYWYRQILGQKVEFLVSFYNNEISEKSEIFDDQFSVERPDGSNFTLKIRSTKLEDSAMYFCASSEGRGEREQYFGPGTRLTVT.

The CDR3 reads CASSLGVGQGAREQYF. The CDR3 coding sequence is TGTGCCAGCAGCTTAGGGGTGGGACAGGGGGCTCGGGAGCAGTACTTC. The chain links TRBV11-2 to TRBJ2-7; 12 bases align to TRBD1. The germline V gene has CDR1 SGHAT and CDR2 FQNNGV. Trimming cost V 1 base and J 7 bases; bases outside gene matches: 8. The CDR3 totals 16 residues.

The chain couples TRBV7-6 to TRBJ1-3; D possibly corresponds to TRBD1 (5 bases). Trimming took 5 bases from V and 0 from J, leaving 11 bases between them. CDR1 is SGHVS and CDR2 is FNYEAQ in the germline V gene. The CDR3 spans 15 residues. The CDR3 is CASSLGAVSGNTIYF. CDR3 sequence (DNA): TGTGCCAGCAGCCTTGGGGCAGTCTCTGGAAACACCATATATTTT.

V and J are TRBV2 and TRBJ2-5; the match to TRBD1 covers 9 bases. The J segment lost 3 bases and the V segment lost 4 bases, leaving 0 bases of the junction unmatched. The CDR3 covers 13 residues. Germline V CDR1 and CDR2: SNHLY, FYNNEI. Here the CDR3 DNA reads TGTGCCAGCAGTGGGGACAGGGAAGAGACCCAGTACTTC. This codes for CASSGDREETQYF.